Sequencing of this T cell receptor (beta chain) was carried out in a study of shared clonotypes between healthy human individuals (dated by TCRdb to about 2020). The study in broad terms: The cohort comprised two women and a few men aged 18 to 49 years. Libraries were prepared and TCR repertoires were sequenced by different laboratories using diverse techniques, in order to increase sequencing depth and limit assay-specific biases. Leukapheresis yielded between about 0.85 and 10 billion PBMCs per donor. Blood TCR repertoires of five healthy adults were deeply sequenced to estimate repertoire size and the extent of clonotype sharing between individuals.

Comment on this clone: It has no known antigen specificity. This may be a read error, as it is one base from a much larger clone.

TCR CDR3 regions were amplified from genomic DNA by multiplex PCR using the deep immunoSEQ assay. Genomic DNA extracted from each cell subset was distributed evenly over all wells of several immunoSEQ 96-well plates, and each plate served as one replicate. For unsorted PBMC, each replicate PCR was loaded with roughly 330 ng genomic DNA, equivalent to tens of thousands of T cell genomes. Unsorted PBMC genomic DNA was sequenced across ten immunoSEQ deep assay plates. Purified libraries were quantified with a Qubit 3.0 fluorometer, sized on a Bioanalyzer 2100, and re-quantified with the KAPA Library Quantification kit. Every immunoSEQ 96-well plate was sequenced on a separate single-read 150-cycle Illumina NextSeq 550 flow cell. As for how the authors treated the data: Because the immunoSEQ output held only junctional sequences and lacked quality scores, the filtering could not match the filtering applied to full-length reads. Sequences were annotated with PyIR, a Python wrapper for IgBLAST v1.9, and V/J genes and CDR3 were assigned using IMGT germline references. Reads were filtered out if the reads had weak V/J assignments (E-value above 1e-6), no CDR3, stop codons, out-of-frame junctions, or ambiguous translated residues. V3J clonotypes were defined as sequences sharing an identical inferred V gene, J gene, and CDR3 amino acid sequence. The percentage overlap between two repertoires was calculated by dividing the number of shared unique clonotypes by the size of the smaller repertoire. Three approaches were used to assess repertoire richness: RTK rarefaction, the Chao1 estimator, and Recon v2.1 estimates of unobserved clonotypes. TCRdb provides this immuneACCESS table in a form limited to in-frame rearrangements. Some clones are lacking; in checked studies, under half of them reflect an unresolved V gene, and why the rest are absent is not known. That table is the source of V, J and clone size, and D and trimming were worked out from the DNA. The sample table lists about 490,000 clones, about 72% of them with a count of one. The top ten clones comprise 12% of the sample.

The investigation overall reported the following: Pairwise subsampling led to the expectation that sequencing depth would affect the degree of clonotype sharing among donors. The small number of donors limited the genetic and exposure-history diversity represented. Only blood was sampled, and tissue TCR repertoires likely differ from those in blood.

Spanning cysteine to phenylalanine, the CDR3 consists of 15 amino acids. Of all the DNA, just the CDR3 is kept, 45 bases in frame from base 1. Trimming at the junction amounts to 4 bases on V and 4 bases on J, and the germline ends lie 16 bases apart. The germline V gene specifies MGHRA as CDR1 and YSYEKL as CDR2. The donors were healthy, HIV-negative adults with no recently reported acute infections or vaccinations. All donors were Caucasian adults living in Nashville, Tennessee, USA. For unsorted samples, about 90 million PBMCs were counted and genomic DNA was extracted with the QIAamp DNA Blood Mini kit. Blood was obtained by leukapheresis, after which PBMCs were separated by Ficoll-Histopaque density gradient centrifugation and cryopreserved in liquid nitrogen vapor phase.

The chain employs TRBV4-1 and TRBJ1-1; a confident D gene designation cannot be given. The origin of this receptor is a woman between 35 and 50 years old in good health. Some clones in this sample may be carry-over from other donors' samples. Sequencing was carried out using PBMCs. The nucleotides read TGCGCCAGCAGCCCGTTCAGCGTGGACGGCACTGAAGCTTTCTTT. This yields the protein CASSPFSVDGTEAFF.